This TCR beta chain derives from a study of T cell responses to AZD1222 COVID-19 vaccine. Findings and limits, study-wide: Donors skewed white British and female; clonal diversity was possibly underestimated. The number of AZD1222 recipients seropositive at baseline was only five to seven. The peak T cell response came first, and repertoires were sampled only after it. With two AZD1222 doses given, Spike-specific TCR breadth and depth both rose.

Trimming shortened V by 4 bases and J by 1 base, and 22 bases separated the two germline ends. CDR3 length: 18 amino acids. Method: immunoSEQ multiplex PCR; TCRdb's copy keeps in-frame clones and lacks some. The sample yields roughly 140,000 clones, around 88% seen once. Details on this clone: Antigen: not known.

This sequence joins TRBV23-1 and TRBJ1-2; TRBD1 might be the D (6 bases). TRBV23-1 is designated an ORF whose function remains uncertain. The receptor's source is an adult in good health. The material was peripheral blood, obtained on day 0 of MenACWY control vaccination. CDR3 DNA: TGCGCCAGCAGTCCTATTGACCCGGACAGAACCCATAACTATGGCTACACCTTC. It translates to CASSPIDPDRTHNYGYTF.